Shown below are 26 T cell receptor delta chains from a single sample sequenced in a study of gammadelta T cells in human blood (dated by TCRdb to about 2020). Preparation of the library involved RT-PCR. TCRdb lists the instrument as Illumina MiSeq. TCRdb called clones anew from the public reads via CATT; matching DNA rows were later pooled. This sample gives some 1,000 delta-chain clones in total; approximately 6.4% of them show up just once. The ten biggest clones cover over 8.5% of the sample. Sequencing input: non-Vgamma9Vdelta2 gamma-delta T cells from infant blood. The receptors were gathered from a human donor.

This clone has just one count. This sequence joins TRDV2 and TRDJ3; TRDD3 matches at 9 bases. Germline CDR1 and CDR2: GEAIGNYY and EKD. V gave up 2 bases and J gave up 1 base; unmatched junction bases: 2. CDR3 length: 17 residues. The CDR3 region is CACDNTGGSWDTRQMFF. The CDR3 DNA reads as TGTGCCTGTGACAATACTGGGGGATCCTGGGACACCCGACAGATGTTTTTC.

Relative to its sample, this clone is large. The rearrangement joins TRDV1 to TRDJ1; 10 bases line up with TRDD3. The CDR3 has 19 residues. V shed 1 base and J 9 bases; nucleotides not matched to a gene: 20. Germline V lookup: CDR1 TSWWSYY, CDR2 QGS. The CDR3 sequence: CALGERSPRGGGGYTQLIF. In DNA form, the CDR3 reads TGTGCTCTTGGGGAACGGTCCCCCAGAGGAGGTGGGGGATACACTCAACTCATCTTT.

This clone is large by share. The J gene is TRDJ1, the V gene TRAV14/DV4; TRDD3 matches 11 bases. This CDR3 has 16 residues. The trim removed 5 bases at V and 0 bases at J, leaving 5 bases unmatched. Germline values: CDR1 TSDPSYG, CDR2 QGSYDQQN (reference sequence). CDR3 nucleotide sequence: TGTGCAATGAGATGGGGGATACGCAAGTACACCGATAAACTCATCTTT. This encodes CAMRWGIRKYTDKLIF.

This clone ranks as medium-sized (0.01 to 0.1%). V usage is TRDV3 and J usage is TRDJ1; the match to TRDD3 covers 8 bases. The CDR3 is made up of 22 amino acids. Germline CDR1 is TVYSNPD and CDR2 is GDNSRS (reference sequence). V lost 2 bases and J lost 4; bases outside the gene matches: 33. The DNA of the CDR3 is TGTGCCTTTGCCCGTGGAACTAGTTCCCTCCTTTTACTGGGGGGCTATGGCGATAAACTCATCTTT. Protein: CAFARGTSSLLLLGGYGDKLIF.

This clone is large (0.1 to 1%) within its sample. This chain connects TRDV3 to TRDJ3, with TRDD3 matching over 10 bases. Unmatched junction bases numbered 14, after V lost 3 bases and J lost 0 bases. CDR3 length equals 20 residues. CDR1 and CDR2 from the germline V gene are TVYSNPD and GDNSRS (reference sequence). CDR3 bases: TGTGCCTTGACAGAGGATCGGGGGATACGAAGCTCCTGGGACACCCGACAGATGTTTTTC. Its protein is CALTEDRGIRSSWDTRQMFF.

By frequency in the sample, this clone is medium-sized. The junction departs from germline at one end; a sequencing error may be responsible. The chain has TRAV38-2/DV8 and TRDJ1; 8 nucleotides line up with TRDD3. The CDR3 has 17 amino acids. Germline assignment: CDR1 TSESDYY and CDR2 QEAYKQQN. This CDR3 is CAYGSLLGVAETDKLIF. CDR3 bases: TGTGCTTATGGGAGTCTACTGGGGGTTGCCGAAACCGATAAACTCATCTTT.

This clone appeared a few times. A read error may be the cause here, since a much bigger clone is one base away. The genes are TRDV1 and TRDJ1; tentative D call: TRDD2 (9 bases). V lost 3 bases to trimming and J lost 8 bases, with 37 bases between them. From germline, CDR1 is TSWWSYY and CDR2 QGS. This CDR3 comprises 21 residues. CDR3 nucleotides: TGTGCTCTTGGGGACACCCTTCCTACCGTCACAATTACTGGGGATACTGGCAAACTCATCTTT. This translates into CALGDTLPTVTITGDTGKLIF.

Comment on this clone: The protein that TCRdb holds for this DNA derives from a much larger clone and differs from the translated DNA at residue 8, which likely indicates a read error; the protein shown here is translated from the DNA. The chain is built from TRDV1 and TRDJ1; D is unresolved. The CDR3 is 17 residues long. With 0 bases removed from V and 4 bases from J, the gap between germline ends came to 18 bases. Germline loops: CDR1 TSWWSYY, CDR2 QGS. The CDR3 bases are TGTGCTCTTGGGGAACTAGTGTTGGACCGCAAAAACGATAAACTCATCTTT. It specifies CALGELVLDRKNDKLIF.

About this clone: Possible read error: a much larger clone is one base away. The J gene is TRDJ2, the V gene TRDV1; 12 bases map to TRDD3. CDR1 is TSWWSYY, CDR2 QGS, per germline. CDR3 length equals 19 residues. The CDR3 DNA reads TGTGCTCTTAGGGAACCCTGGGGGATACGCCCCCCTTTGACAGCACAACTCTTCTTT. It codes for CALREPWGIRPPLTAQLFF.

This clone counts as medium-sized. The chain uses TRDV1 and TRDJ1; D unclear. Per the germline V gene, CDR1 is TSWWSYY and CDR2 is QGS. The CDR3 runs to 15 residues. V was pared by 5 bases and J by 0 bases, with 13 bases between. CDR3 in amino acids: CALGCPDMNTDKLIF. The DNA of the CDR3 is TGTGCTCTTGGGTGCCCTGATATGAACACCGATAAACTCATCTTT.

By sample fraction, this clone is large. The genes are TRDV1 and TRDJ1; 9 bases are a match to TRDD3. Germline assignment: CDR1 TSWWSYY and CDR2 QGS. The CDR3 extends over 20 amino acids. V shed 2 bases and J 2 bases; nucleotides not matched to a gene: 18. The CDR3 nucleotides read TGTGCTCTTGGGGAAGAGGCCCGTACCTGGGGGATCGACGTGACCGATAAACTCATCTTT. Protein product: CALGEEARTWGIDVTDKLIF.

By share, this clone counts as large. The rearrangement joins TRDV1 to TRDJ1; 8 bases agree with TRDD3. The V gene's germline CDR1 is TSWWSYY and CDR2 QGS. V lost 4 bases, J lost 4 bases, and 14 bases stayed unmatched. The CDR3 sequence is 17 residues long. The CDR3 reads CALGGRWLGEFSDKLIF. The CDR3 bases are TGTGCTCTTGGGGGACGGTGGCTGGGGGAGTTTAGCGATAAACTCATCTTT.

By frequency in the sample, this clone is medium-sized. V and J are TRAV14/DV4 and TRDJ1; the D gene is possibly TRDD3 (6 bases). Trimming pared 2 bases from V and 1 base from J, leaving 17 bases between. Germline CDR1 and CDR2: TSDPSYG and QGSYDQQN (reference sequence). The CDR3 runs 17 residues. The CDR3 DNA reads as TGTGCAATGAGAGAGTACCGCGACCGCTGGGGCACCGATAAACTCATCTTT. Residues: CAMREYRDRWGTDKLIF.

The sample holds one count of this clone. This rearrangement joins TRDV1 to TRDJ1; possible D gene TRDD3, 6 bases. Germline CDR1 reads TSWWSYY; CDR2 reads QGS. This CDR3 comprises 17 residues. Trimming shortened V by 2 bases and J by 2 bases, and 18 bases separated the two germline ends. The CDR3 sequence is CALGEILGRYGTDKLIF. CDR3 coding DNA: TGTGCTCTTGGGGAAATTTTGGGGCGATACGGGACCGATAAACTCATCTTT.

This clone is medium-sized in the sample. This rearrangement joins TRDV1 to TRDJ1, with TRDD3 matching 11 bases. After removal of 1 base from V and 1 base from J, the junction contained 23 bases not matched to a gene. Germline lookup yields CDR1 TSWWSYY and CDR2 QGS. The CDR3 length is 23 residues. The CDR3 here is CALGERQRGWGILGPKLTDKLIF. The CDR3 DNA sequence: TGTGCTCTTGGGGAACGTCAAAGGGGCTGGGGGATACTAGGACCTAAGCTCACCGATAAACTCATCTTT.

This clone has a handful of counts. TCRdb shows a much larger clone's protein in place of this DNA's translation, and the two differ at residue 7, likely through a read error; the protein shown is translated from the DNA. The chain has TRDV1 and TRDJ1; tentatively, D is TRDD3 (6 bases). Germline V gene data show CDR1 as TSWWSYY and CDR2 as QGS. The CDR3 extends over 22 amino acids. Trimming shortened V by 0 bases and J by 0 bases, and 29 bases separated the two germline ends. The CDR3 nucleotides are TGTGCTCTTGGGGAACTGACCTCCTATGTTGGGGGTCCCACTATTAACACCGATAAACTCATCTTT. Its protein product is CALGELTSYVGGPTINTDKLIF.

This clone is judged large. The gene calls are TRAV29/DV5 and TRDJ1; TRDD3 is a possible D gene (6 bases). V lost 0 bases and J lost 0, with 18 bases in between. Per the germline V gene, CDR1 is NSMFDY and CDR2 is ISSIKDK. The CDR3 contains 17 residues. The CDR3: CAASAGRLLGYTDKLIF. The CDR3 DNA reads TGTGCAGCAAGCGCGGGCCGCCTGCTGGGGTACACCGATAAACTCATCTTT.

This clone is medium-sized within its sample. The chain couples TRDV1 to TRDJ1, with D possibly matching TRDD3 (6 bases). Germline V gives CDR1 TSWWSYY, CDR2 QGS. V lost 0 bases and J lost 7, with 21 bases in between. The CDR3 runs to 17 residues. The CDR3 DNA reads TGTGCTCTTGGGGAACTCGGGCTACGGGGGGACAGGATTAAACTCATCTTT. Translated, it gives CALGELGLRGDRIKLIF.

This clone appeared a few times. A much bigger clone sits one base away, suggesting this may be a read error. V usage is TRDV1 and J usage is TRDJ3; TRDD2 or TRDD3 may be the D gene (5 bases each). The germline CDR1 and CDR2 sequences are TSWWSYY and QGS. This CDR3 is built from 19 residues. CDR3 region: CALRDWPSHTSWDTRQMFF. CDR3 coding DNA: TGTGCTCTTAGGGACTGGCCTTCTCATACCTCCTGGGACACCCGACAGATGTTTTTC.

This clone ranks as medium-sized. This chain uses TRAV38-2/DV8 with TRDJ3; 7 bases fit TRDD3. Per germline, CDR1 TSESDYY and CDR2 QEAYKQQN. The CDR3 contains 17 residues. J was trimmed by 12 bases and V by 0 bases; bases with no gene match: 12. DNA of the CDR3: TGTGCTTATAGGAGCGCGATGGGGGAACATCCCCACCGACAGATGTTTTTC. Amino acids: CAYRSAMGEHPHRQMFF. The complete variable domain, with remaining parts taken from reference TRAV38-2/DV8 and TRDJ3, reads AQTVTQSQPEMSVQEAETVTLSCTYDTSESDYYLFWYKQPPSRQMILVIRQEAYKQQNATENRFSVNFQKAAKSFSLKISDSQLGDAAMYFCAYRSAMGEHPHRQMFFGTGIKLFVEP.

By share of the sample, this clone is large. The sample contains more than one DNA sequence encoding this CDR3. This rearrangement joins TRDV1 to TRDJ3, with 7 bases aligning to TRDD3. CDR1 TSWWSYY and CDR2 QGS come from the germline V gene. Unmatched junction bases numbered 13, after V lost 2 bases and J lost 3 bases. This CDR3 has 20 residues. CDR3 loop: CALGESVWIRLFWDTRQMFF. As DNA, the CDR3 is TGTGCTCTTGGGGAAAGTGTCTGGATACGCCTTTTCTGGGACACCCGACAGATGTTTTTC.

This clone is termed medium-sized (0.01 to 0.1%). The V call is TRDV1, the J call TRDJ1; D unresolved. The germline V gene has CDR1 TSWWSYY and CDR2 QGS. V was shortened by 0 bases and J by 0 bases, with 11 bases between the two germline ends. This CDR3 region has 16 residues. CDR3 sequence: CALGELRSIYTDKLIF. In nucleotides, the CDR3 is TGTGCTCTTGGGGAACTACGATCAATATACACCGATAAACTCATCTTT.

This clone is deemed large. The chain uses TRAV29/DV5 and TRDJ1; D perhaps matches TRDD2 (5 bases). The germline CDR1 and CDR2 sequences are NSMFDY and ISSIKDK. V dropped 0 bases and J dropped 0 bases, with 21 bases sitting between them. The CDR3 runs to 18 residues. The CDR3 DNA follows: TGTGCAGCAAGCGTGTTTGATCCTTCGTATTTTCACACCGATAAACTCATCTTT. Translation: CAASVFDPSYFHTDKLIF.

By its share, this clone is large. V and J are TRAV29/DV5 and TRDJ2; 11 bases are shared with TRDD3. Per the germline V gene, CDR1 is NSMFDY and CDR2 is ISSIKDK. The CDR3 is 20 amino acids. With 1 base clipped from V and 0 bases from J, the junction kept 14 bases outside the gene matches. Written as DNA, the CDR3 is TGTGCAGCAAGCCGTCAACTACTGGGGGATATGATTTCTTTGACAGCACAACTCTTCTTT. Its protein is CAASRQLLGDMISLTAQLFF.

By frequency in the sample, this clone is medium-sized. This rearrangement joins TRDV2 to TRDJ1, with TRDD3 matching 12 bases. The V gene's germline CDR1 is GEAIGNYY and CDR2 EKD. V dropped 5 bases and J dropped 0; count of bases not matched to a gene: 9. The CDR3 is 17 residues long. CDR3 sequence: CACGADWGIHNTDKLIF. The DNA for the CDR3 is TGTGCCTGTGGGGCCGACTGGGGGATACACAACACCGATAAACTCATCTTT.

Within the sample, this clone is large. The chain is built from TRAV38-2/DV8 and TRDJ1; TRDD3 aligns across 9 bases. Germline V gene sequence: CDR1 TSESDYY, CDR2 QEAYKQQN. V was clipped by 7 bases and J by 4 bases; unmatched bases: 8. This CDR3 spans 14 amino acids. Written as DNA, the CDR3 is TGTGCTTATTACGTGGGGGATATAGACGATAAACTCATCTTT. The encoded protein is CAYYVGDIDDKLIF.